Shown below are 3 T cell receptor beta chains from a single sample sequenced in a study of CD8 T cell repertoires and HIV-1 epitope variants. Sequencing used immunoSEQ multiplex PCR; TCRdb keeps in-frame clones, though not all of them. The data show approximately 4,900 clones, around 66% seen once. These receptors have no known antigen. The specimen was cultured CD8+ T cells derived from PBMCs. Receptor source: a male donor with HIV.

This sequence joins TRBV28 and TRBJ2-3; D is ambiguous. In germline, CDR1 is MDHEN, CDR2 SYDVKM. Trimming stripped 6 bases from V and 6 bases from J, with 7 bases between. The CDR3 is 11 residues long. The CDR3 loop is CASSHGDTQYF. The DNA of the CDR3 is TGTGCCAGCAGCCACGGGGATACGCAGTATTTT.

V gene TRBV11-2 combines with J gene TRBJ2-7, with 7 bases matching TRBD1. CDR1 and CDR2 from the germline V gene are SGHAT and FQNNGV. The J segment lost 5 bases and the V segment lost 5 bases, leaving 6 bases of the junction unmatched. There are 13 residues in the CDR3. CDR3 region: CASSPSTGNEQYF. DNA for the CDR3: TGTGCCAGCAGCCCTTCGACAGGGAACGAGCAGTACTTC.

This clone was counted a few times. The CDR3 DNA follows: TGTGCCAGCAGTTTAGCCCCAGAATACGAGCAGTACTTC. Protein product: CASSLAPEYEQYF. The V gene is TRBV28, the J gene TRBJ2-7; D ambiguous. The CDR3 spans 13 residues. Trimming stripped 2 bases from V and 4 bases from J, with 9 bases between. Germline assignment: CDR1 MDHEN and CDR2 SYDVKM. The full variable domain, completed using reference TRBV28 and TRBJ2-7, is DVKVTQSSRYLVKRTGEKVFLECVQDMDHENMFWYRQDPGLGLRLIYFSYDVKMKEKGDIPEGYSVSREKKERFSLILESASTNQTSMYLCASSLAPEYEQYFGPGTRLTVT.